Shown below are 9 T cell receptor beta chains from a single sample sequenced in a study of siplizumab effects on memory and regulatory T cells. This table comes from immunoSEQ multiplex PCR, and its TCRdb copy is limited to in-frame clones, with some not included. The sample lists some 100,000 clones, around 94% seen once, with roughly 0.62% in the top ten. Sequencing was performed on Tregs sorted from blood. The receptors were gathered from a human donor in good health.

The gene calls are TRBV5-1 and TRBJ2-3, with D perhaps matching TRBD1 (6 bases). Per germline, CDR1 SGHRS and CDR2 YFSETQ. V gave up 2 bases and J gave up 2 bases, with 12 bases separating them. This CDR3 spans 15 amino acids. CDR3 sequence reads: CASSFDRTYTDTQYF. The CDR3 DNA is TGCGCCAGCAGCTTTGACAGGACCTACACAGATACGCAGTATTTT.

The rearrangement uses TRBV7-2 and TRBJ2-2; D is uncertain. V was pared by 3 bases and J by 2 bases, with 13 bases between. This CDR3 has 16 amino acids. Germline lookup yields CDR1 SGHTA and CDR2 FQGNSA. CDR3 in DNA: TGTGCCAGCAGCTTTTCAACAGTTCTCAACACCGGGGAGCTGTTTTTT. It yields the protein CASSFSTVLNTGELFF.

DNA of the CDR3: TGTGCCTGGAGTGGACAGCTTAATCAGCCCCAGCATTTT. This sequence encodes CAWSGQLNQPQHF. V and J are TRBV30 and TRBJ1-5; the D gene is possibly TRBD1 (5 bases). The CDR3 runs to 13 residues. CDR1 is GTSNPN and CDR2 is SVGIG in the germline V gene (reference sequence). The V end lost 1 base, the J end lost 4 bases, and 8 bases lay between the germline ends.

A single count supports this clone. The V call is TRBV28, the J call TRBJ2-6, with no clear D. CDR3 length equals 15 residues. The germline gives CDR1 MDHEN, CDR2 SYDVKM. Trimming stripped 5 bases from V and 1 base from J, with 9 bases between. Here the CDR3 reads CASSPPQSGANVLTF. The CDR3 DNA is TGTGCCAGCAGTCCCCCCCAATCTGGGGCCAACGTCCTGACTTTC.

The chain combines TRBV6-4 with TRBJ2-1; D unclear. CDR1 is MRHNA and CDR2 is SNTAGT in the germline V gene. The CDR3 contains 14 residues. V gave up 7 bases and J gave up 5 bases, with 15 bases separating them. CDR3 in amino acids: CASIGDKVHNEQFF. The CDR3 coding sequence is TGTGCCAGCATTGGGGATAAGGTCCACAATGAGCAGTTCTTC.

The chain uses TRBV6-5 and TRBJ2-2; 14 bases fit TRBD2. CDR3 length: 16 amino acids. The V segment lost 2 bases and the J segment 9 bases; nucleotides outside the gene matches: 5. The V gene's germline CDR1 is MNHEY and CDR2 SVGAGI. The CDR3 reads CASSYETSGRARELFF. CDR3 nucleotide sequence: TGTGCCAGCAGTTACGAGACTAGCGGGAGGGCCAGGGAGCTGTTTTTT.

There are a few counts of this clone. This chain joins TRBV27 and TRBJ2-2; D gene ambiguous. The CDR3 extends over 16 amino acids. Germline CDR1 reads MNHEY; CDR2 reads SMNVEV (reference sequence). Trimming shortened V by 1 base and J by 6 bases, and 15 bases separated the two germline ends. Written as DNA, the CDR3 is TGTGCCAGCAGTTTATGGACGCCTCTAGGAGCCGGGGAGCTGTTTTTT. The encoded protein is CASSLWTPLGAGELFF.

The rearrangement uses TRBV6-5 and TRBJ2-7, with 10 nucleotides matching TRBD1. Germline CDR1 is MNHEY and CDR2 is SVGAGI. The CDR3 spans 14 residues. V trimming: 4 bases; J trimming: 3 bases; junction bases outside the gene matches: 3. This chain's CDR3 is CASSWRTGGYEQYF. DNA for the CDR3: TGTGCCAGCAGTTGGAGGACAGGGGGCTACGAGCAGTACTTC.

The chain carries TRBV5-1 and TRBJ1-2; 7 bases agree with TRBD1. This CDR3 contains 16 residues. V trimming: 0 bases; J trimming: 2 bases; junction bases outside the gene matches: 7. Per germline, CDR1 SGHRS and CDR2 YFSETQ. The CDR3 DNA is TGCGCCAGCAGCTTGGCAACCGGGACAGCGAACTATGGCTACACCTTC. Translating gives CASSLATGTANYGYTF.